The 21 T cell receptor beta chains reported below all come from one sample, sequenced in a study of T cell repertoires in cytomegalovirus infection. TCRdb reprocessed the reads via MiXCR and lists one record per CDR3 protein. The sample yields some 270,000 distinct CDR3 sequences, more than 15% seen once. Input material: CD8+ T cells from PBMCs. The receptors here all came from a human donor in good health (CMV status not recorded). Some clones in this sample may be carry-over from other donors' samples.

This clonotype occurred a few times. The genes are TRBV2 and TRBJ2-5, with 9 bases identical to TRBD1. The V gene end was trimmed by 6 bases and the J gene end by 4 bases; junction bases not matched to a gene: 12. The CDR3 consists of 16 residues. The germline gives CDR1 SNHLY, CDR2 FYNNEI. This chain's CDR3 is CASSYTGGAGPETQYF. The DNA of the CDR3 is TGTGCCAGCAGCTACACAGGGGGCGCCGGTCCAGAGACCCAGTACTTC. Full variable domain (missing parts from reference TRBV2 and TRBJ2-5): EPEVTQTPSHQVTQMGQEVILRCVPISNHLYFYWYRQILGQKVEFLVSFYNNEISEKSEIFDDQFSVERPDGSNFTLKIRSTKLEDSAMYFCASSYTGGAGPETQYFGPGTRLLVL.

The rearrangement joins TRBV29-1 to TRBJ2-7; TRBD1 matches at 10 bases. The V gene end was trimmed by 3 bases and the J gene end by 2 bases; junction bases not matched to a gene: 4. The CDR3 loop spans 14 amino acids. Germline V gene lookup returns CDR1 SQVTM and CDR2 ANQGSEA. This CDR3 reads CSVEGDRGTYEQYF. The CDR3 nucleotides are TGCAGCGTTGAGGGGGACAGGGGTACCTACGAGCAGTACTTC.

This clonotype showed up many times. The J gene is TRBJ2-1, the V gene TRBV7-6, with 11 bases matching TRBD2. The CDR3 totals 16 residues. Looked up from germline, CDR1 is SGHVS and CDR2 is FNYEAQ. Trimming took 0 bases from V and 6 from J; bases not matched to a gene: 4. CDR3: CASSLALAGARNEQFF. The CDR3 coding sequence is TGTGCCAGCAGCTTAGCACTAGCGGGGGCGCGCAATGAGCAGTTCTTC.

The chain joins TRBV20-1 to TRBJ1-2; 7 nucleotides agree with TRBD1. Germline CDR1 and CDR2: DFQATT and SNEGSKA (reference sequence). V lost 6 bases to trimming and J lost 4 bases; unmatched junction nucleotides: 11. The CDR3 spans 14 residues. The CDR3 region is CSAHLRGQVYGYTF. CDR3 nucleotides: TGCAGTGCCCACCTAAGAGGACAGGTCTATGGCTACACCTTC.

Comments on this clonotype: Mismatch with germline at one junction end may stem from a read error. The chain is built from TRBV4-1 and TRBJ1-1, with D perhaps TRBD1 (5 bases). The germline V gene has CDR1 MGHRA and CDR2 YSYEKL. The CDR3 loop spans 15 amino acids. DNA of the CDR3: TGCGCCACCAGCCTAAGGCAGGGATTAAACACTGAAGCTTTCTTT. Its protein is CATSLRQGLNTEAFF.

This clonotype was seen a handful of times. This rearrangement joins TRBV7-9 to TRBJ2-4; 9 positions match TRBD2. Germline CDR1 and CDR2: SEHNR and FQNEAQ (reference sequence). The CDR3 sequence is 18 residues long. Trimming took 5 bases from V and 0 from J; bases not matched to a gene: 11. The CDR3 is CASSPAGGERIAKNIQYF. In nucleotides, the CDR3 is TGTGCCAGCAGCCCGGCGGGGGGGGAAAGAATAGCCAAAAACATTCAGTACTTC. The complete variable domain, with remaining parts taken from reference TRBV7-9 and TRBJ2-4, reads DTGVSQNPRHKITKRGQNVTFRCDPISEHNRLYWYRQTLGQGPEFLTYFQNEAQLEKSRLLSDRFSAERPKGSFSTLEIQRTEQGDSAMYLCASSPAGGERIAKNIQYFGAGTRLSVL.

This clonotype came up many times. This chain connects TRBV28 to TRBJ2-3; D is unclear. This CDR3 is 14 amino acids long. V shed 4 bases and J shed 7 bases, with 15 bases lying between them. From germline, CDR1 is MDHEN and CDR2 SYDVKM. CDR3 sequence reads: CASSSSLLDNTQYF. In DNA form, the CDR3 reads TGTGCCAGCAGTTCCAGCCTCCTAGATAATACGCAGTATTTT. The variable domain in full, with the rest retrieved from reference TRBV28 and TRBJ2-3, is DVKVTQSSRYLVKRTGEKVFLECVQDMDHENMFWYRQDPGLGLRLIYFSYDVKMKEKGDIPEGYSVSREKKERFSLILESASTNQTSMYLCASSSSLLDNTQYFGPGTRLTVL.

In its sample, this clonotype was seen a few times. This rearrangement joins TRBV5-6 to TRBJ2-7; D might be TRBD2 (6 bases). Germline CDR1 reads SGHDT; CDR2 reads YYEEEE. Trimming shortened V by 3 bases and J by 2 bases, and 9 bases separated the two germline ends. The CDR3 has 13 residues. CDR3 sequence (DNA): TGTGCCAGCAGCTCCGGGGGACCCTACGAGCAGTACTTC. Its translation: CASSSGGPYEQYF. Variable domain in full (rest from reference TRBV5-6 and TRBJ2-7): DAGVTQSPTHLIKTRGQQVTLRCSPKSGHDTVSWYQQALGQGPQFIFQYYEEEERQRGNFPDRFSGHQFPNYSSELNVNALLLGDSALYLCASSSGGPYEQYFGPGTRLTVT.

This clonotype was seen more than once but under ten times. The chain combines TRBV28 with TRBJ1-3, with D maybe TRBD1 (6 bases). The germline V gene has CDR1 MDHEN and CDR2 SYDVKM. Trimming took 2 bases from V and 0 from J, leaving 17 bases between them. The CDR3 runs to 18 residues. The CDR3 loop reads CASSLDRSPTDSGNTIYF. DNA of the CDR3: TGTGCCAGCAGTTTAGACAGGTCCCCGACTGACTCTGGAAACACCATATATTTT.

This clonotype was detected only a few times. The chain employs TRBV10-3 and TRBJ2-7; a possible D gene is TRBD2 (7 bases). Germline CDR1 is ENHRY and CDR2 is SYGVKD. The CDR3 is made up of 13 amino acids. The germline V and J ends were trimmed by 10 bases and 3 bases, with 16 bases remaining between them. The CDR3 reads CATSGGSVYEQYF. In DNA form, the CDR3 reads TGTGCCACCTCGGGGGGCAGCGTCTACGAGCAGTACTTC.

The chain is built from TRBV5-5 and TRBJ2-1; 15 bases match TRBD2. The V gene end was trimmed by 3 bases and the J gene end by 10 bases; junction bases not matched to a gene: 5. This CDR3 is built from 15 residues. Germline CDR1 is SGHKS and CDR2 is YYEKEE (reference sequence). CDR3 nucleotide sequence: TGTGCCAGCAGCTGGACTAGCGGGGGGGCAGTCGAGCAGTTCTTC. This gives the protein CASSWTSGGAVEQFF.

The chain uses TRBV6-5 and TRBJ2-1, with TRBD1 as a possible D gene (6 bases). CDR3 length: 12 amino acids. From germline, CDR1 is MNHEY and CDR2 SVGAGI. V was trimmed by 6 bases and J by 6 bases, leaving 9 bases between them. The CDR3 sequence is CASRTGSNEQFF. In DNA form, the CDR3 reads TGTGCCAGCAGAACAGGGAGCAATGAGCAGTTCTTC.

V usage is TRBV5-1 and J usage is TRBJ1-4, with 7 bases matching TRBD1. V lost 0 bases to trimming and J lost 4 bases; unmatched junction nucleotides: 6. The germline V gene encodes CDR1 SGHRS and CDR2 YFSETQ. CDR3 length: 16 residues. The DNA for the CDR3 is TGCGCCAGCAGCTTGGAGGGGGACAGAATTAATGAAAAACTGTTTTTT. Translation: CASSLEGDRINEKLFF.

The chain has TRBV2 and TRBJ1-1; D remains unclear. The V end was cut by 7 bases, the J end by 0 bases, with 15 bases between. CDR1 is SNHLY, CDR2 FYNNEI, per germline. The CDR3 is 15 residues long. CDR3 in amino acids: CASIGLGGLNTEAFF. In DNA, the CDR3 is TGTGCCAGCATAGGTCTTGGAGGGCTGAACACTGAAGCTTTCTTT.

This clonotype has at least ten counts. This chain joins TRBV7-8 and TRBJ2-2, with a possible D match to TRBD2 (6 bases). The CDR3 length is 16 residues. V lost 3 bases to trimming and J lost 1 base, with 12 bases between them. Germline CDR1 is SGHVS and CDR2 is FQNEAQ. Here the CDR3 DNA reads TGTGCCAGCAGCTTCTTAGCCGGGGGGAACACCGGGGAGCTGTTTTTT. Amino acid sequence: CASSFLAGGNTGELFF.

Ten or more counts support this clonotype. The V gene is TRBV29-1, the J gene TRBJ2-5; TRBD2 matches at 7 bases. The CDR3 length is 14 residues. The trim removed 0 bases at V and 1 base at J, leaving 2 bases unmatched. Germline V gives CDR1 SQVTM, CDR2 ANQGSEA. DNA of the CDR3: TGCAGCGTTGAAGAACCGGGAGGCCAAGAGACCCAGTACTTC. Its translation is CSVEEPGGQETQYF.

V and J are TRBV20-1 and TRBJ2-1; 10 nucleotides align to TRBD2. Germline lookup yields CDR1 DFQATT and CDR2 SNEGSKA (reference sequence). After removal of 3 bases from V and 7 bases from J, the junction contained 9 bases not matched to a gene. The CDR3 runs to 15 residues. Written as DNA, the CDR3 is TGCAGTGCTAGCTGGAGCGGGGGGGCCCAAAATGAGCAGTTCTTC. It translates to CSASWSGGAQNEQFF.

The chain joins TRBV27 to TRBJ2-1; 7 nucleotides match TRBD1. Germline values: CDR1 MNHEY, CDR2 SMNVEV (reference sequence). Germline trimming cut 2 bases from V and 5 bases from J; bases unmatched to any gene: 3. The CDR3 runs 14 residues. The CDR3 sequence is CASSLGDSDNEQFF. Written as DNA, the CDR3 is TGTGCCAGCAGTTTAGGGGACAGCGACAATGAGCAGTTCTTC.

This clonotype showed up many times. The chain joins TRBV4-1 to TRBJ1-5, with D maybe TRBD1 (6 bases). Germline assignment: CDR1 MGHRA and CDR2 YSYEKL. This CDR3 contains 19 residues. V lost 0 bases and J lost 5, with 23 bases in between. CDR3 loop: CASSQDKPRDRQPYQPQHF. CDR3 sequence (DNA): TGCGCCAGCAGCCAAGATAAGCCCCGCGACAGGCAGCCTTATCAGCCCCAGCATTTT.

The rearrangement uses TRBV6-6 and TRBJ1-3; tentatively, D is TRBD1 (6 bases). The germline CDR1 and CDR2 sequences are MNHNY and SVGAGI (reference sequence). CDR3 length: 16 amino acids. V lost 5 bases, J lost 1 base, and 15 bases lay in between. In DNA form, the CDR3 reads TGTGCCAGCAGTCAGAGGGACACCTTTTCTGGAAACACCATATATTTT. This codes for CASSQRDTFSGNTIYF.

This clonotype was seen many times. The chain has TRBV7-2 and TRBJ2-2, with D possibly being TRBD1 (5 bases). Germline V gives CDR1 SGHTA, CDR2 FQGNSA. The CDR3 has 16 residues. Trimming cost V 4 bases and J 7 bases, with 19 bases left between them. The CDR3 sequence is CASSSTLGVSRGELFF. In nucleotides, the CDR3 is TGTGCCAGCAGCTCCACCCTAGGGGTCAGTCGCGGGGAGCTGTTTTTT.